The T cell receptor (beta chain) described here comes from a study of T cells after yellow fever vaccination. Findings and limits, study-wide: Boosting was followed by the reappearance of most primary-vaccination clones (under 97% CD4, about 90% CD8).

This clonotype was counted only a few times. Its antigen remains unidentified. CDR3 size: 20 residues. Germline CDR1 is MNHNY and CDR2 is SVGAGI (reference sequence). Germline trimming cut 0 bases from V and 2 bases from J; bases unmatched to any gene: 17. The 5'RACE template-switching step produced TCR cDNA and added a universal primer site and UMIs. TCRdb reprocessed the 5' RACE reads with MiXCR, giving one entry per CDR3 protein. The sample shows 300,000 to 400,000 distinct CDR3 sequences, approximately 4% of them seen only once. The J gene is TRBJ2-5, the V gene TRBV6-6; 8 bases align to TRBD2. The TCR originated in a man between 18 and 29 years old who received the YFV17D yellow fever vaccine. The sequenced sample was PBMCs, obtained 5 days after the yellow fever booster vaccination. For the CDR3, the DNA is TGTGCCAGCAGTTACTCGCTCGGGGGGGAGTGGTCCTGGGGACAAGAGACCCAGTACTTC. Its translation is CASSYSLGGEWSWGQETQYF.